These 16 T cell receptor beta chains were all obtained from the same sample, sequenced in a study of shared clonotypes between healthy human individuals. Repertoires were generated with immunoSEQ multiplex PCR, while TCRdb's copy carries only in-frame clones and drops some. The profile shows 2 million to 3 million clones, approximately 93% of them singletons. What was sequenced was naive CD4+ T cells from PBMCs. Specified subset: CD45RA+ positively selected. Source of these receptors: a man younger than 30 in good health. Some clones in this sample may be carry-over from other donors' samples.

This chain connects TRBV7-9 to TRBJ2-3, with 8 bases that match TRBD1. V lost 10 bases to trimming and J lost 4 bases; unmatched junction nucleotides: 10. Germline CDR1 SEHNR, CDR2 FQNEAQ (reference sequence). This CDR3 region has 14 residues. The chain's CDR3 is CATTGQGRSDTQYF. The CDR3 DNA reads TGTGCCACCACTGGACAGGGCAGGTCAGATACGCAGTATTTT.

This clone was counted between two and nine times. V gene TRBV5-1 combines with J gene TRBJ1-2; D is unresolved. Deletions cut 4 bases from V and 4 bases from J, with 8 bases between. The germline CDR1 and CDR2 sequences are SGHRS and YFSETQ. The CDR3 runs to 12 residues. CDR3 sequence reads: CASSLASYGYTF. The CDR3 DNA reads TGCGCCAGCAGCCTCGCAAGCTATGGCTACACCTTC.

The CDR3 DNA reads as TGCGCCAGCACCCCACGGGCTAGCGGGAGGGCCAACACCGGGGAGCTGTTTTTT. Amino acid sequence: CASTPRASGRANTGELFF. The chain carries TRBV4-3 and TRBJ2-2; 12 bases match TRBD2. Losses at the gene ends were 7 bases for V and 2 bases for J; bases not matched to a gene: 11. Germline V gene lookup returns CDR1 LGHNA and CDR2 YSLEER. The CDR3 is made up of 18 amino acids.

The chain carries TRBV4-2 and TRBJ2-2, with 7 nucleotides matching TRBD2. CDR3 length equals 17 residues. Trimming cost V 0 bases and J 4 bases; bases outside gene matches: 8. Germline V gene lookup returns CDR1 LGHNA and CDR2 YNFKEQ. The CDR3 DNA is TGTGCCAGCAGCCAAGATTTAGCGGGTTATGCCACCGGGGAGCTGTTTTTT. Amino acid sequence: CASSQDLAGYATGELFF.

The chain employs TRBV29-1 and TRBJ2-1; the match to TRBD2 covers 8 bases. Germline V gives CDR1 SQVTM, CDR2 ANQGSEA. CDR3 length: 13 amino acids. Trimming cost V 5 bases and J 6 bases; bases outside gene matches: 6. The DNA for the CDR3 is TGCAGCGTTAGGACTAGCCGGCTCAATGAGCAGTTCTTC. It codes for CSVRTSRLNEQFF.

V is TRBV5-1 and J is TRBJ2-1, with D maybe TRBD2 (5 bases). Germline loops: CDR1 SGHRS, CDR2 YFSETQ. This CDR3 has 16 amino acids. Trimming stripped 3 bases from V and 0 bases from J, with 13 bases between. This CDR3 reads CASSSLAAFSYNEQFF. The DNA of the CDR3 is TGCGCCAGCAGCTCGCTAGCCGCTTTCTCCTACAATGAGCAGTTCTTC.

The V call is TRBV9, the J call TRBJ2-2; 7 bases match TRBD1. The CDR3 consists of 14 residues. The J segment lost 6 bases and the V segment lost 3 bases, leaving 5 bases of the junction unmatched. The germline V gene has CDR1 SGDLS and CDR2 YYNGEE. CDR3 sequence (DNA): TGTGCCAGCAGCGCGGGACAGTGGTCCGGGGAGCTGTTTTTT. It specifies CASSAGQWSGELFF.

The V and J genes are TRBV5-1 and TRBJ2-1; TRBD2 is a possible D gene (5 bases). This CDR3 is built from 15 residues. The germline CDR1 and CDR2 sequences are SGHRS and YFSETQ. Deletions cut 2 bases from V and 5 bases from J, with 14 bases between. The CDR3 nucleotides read TGCGCCAGCAGCTTACAAGCGGCAATTCACAATGAGCAGTTCTTC. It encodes CASSLQAAIHNEQFF.

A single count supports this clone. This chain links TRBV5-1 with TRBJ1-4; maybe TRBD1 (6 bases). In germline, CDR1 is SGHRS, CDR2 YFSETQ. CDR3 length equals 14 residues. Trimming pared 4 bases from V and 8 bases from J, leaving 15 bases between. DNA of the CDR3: TGCGCCAGCAGCATTGGGGGGCTTGGAGAAAAACTGTTTTTT. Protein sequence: CASSIGGLGEKLFF.

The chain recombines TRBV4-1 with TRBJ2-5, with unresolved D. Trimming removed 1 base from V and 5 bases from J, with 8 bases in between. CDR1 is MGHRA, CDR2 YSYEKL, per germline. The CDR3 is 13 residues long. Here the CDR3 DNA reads TGCGCCAGCAGCCAAGCCTGGTCGGAGACCCAGTACTTC. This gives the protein CASSQAWSETQYF.

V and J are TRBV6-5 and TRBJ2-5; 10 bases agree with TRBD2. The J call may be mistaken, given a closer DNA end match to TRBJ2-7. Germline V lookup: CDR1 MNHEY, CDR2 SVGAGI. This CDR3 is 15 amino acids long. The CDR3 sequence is CASSYWLAGAYEQYF. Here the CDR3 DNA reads TGTGCCAGCAGTTACTGGCTAGCGGGAGCCTACGAGCAGTACTTC.

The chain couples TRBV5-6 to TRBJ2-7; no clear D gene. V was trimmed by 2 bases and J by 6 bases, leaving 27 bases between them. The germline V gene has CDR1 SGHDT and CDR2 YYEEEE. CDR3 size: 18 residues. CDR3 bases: TGTGCCAGCAGCTTTGGTCCCGGCGGAGAAGGTATAGGCGGCGAGCAGTACTTC. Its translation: CASSFGPGGEGIGGEQYF.

The CDR3, as DNA: TGTGCCAGCAGTTACAAGGCAGGGACCTACGAGCAGTACTTC. This encodes CASSYKAGTYEQYF. The V and J genes are TRBV6-5 and TRBJ2-7, with TRBD1 as a possible D gene (5 bases). The CDR3 is 14 amino acids. Trimming shortened V by 2 bases and J by 2 bases, and 10 bases separated the two germline ends. Germline V gives CDR1 MNHEY, CDR2 SVGAGI.

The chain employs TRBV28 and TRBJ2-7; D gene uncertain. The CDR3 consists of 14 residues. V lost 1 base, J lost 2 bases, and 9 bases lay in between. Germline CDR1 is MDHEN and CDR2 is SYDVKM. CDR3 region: CASSLFGRAYEQYF. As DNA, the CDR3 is TGTGCCAGCAGTTTATTCGGACGGGCCTACGAGCAGTACTTC.

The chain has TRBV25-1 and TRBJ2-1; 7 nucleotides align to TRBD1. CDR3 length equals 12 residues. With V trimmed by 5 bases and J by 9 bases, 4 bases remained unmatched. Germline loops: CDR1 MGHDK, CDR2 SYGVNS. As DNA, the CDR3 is TGTGCCAGCAGTTTACAGGGGAGTGAGCAGTTCTTC. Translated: CASSLQGSEQFF.

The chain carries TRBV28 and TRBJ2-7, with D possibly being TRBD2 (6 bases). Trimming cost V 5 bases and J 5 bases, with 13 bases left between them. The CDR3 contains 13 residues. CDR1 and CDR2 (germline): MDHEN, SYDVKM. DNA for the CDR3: TGTGCCAGCAGTCGACCCACGGGGGACGAGCAGTACTTC. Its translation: CASSRPTGDEQYF.